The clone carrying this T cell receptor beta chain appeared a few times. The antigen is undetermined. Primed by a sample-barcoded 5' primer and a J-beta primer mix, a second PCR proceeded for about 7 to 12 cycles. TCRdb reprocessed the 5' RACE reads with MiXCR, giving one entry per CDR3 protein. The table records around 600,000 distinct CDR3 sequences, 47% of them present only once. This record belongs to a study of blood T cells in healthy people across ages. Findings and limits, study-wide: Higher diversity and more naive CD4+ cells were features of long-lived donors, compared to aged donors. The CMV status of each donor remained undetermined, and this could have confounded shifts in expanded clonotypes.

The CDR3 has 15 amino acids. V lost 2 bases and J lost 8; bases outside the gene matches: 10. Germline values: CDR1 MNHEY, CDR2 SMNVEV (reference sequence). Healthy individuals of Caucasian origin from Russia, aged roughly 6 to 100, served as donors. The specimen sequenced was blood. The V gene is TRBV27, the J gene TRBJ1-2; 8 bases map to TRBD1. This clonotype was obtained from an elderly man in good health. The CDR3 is CASSLTGGQGSGYTF. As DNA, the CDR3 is TGTGCCAGCAGTTTAACCGGAGGACAGGGTTCCGGCTACACCTTC.